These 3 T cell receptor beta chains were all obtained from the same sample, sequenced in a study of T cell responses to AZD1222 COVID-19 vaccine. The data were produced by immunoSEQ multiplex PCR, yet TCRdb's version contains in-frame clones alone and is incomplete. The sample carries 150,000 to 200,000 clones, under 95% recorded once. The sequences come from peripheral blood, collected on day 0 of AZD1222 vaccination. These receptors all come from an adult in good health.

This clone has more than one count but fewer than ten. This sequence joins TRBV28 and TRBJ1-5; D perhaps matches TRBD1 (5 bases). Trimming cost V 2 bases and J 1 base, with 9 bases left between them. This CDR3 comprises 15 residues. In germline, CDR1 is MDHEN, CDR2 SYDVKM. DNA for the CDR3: TGTGCCAGCAGTTTAGTGGGGCGGAGCAATCAGCCCCAGCATTTT. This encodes CASSLVGRSNQPQHF.

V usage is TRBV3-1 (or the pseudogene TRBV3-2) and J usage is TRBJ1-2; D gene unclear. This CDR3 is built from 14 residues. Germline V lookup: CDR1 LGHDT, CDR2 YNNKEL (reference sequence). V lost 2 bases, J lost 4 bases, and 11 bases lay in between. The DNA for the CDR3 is TGTGCCAGCAGCCAACCCGGACGGTTCTATGGCTACACCTTC. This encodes CASSQPGRFYGYTF.

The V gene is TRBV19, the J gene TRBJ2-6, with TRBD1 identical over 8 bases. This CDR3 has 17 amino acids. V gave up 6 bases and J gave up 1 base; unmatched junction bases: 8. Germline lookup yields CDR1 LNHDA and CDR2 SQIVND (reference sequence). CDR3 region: CASSAGTGQSGANVLTF. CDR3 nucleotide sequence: TGTGCCAGTAGCGCCGGGACAGGACAGTCTGGGGCCAACGTCCTGACTTTC.